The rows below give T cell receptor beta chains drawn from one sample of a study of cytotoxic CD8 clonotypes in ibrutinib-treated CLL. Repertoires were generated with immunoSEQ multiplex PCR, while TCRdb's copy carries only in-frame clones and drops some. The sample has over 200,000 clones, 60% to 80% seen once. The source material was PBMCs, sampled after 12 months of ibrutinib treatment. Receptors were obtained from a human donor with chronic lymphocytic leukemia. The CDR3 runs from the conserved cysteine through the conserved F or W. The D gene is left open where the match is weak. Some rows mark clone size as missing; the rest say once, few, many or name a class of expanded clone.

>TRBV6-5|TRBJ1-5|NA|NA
CASSPHQGRNQPQHF
TGTGCCAGCAGCCCACACCAAGGTCGCAATCAGCCCCAGCATTTT
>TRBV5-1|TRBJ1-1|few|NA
CASSFSGKNTEAFF
TGCGCCAGCAGCTTTTCCGGAAAGAACACTGAAGCTTTCTTT
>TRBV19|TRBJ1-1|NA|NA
CASRQEGTEAFF
TGTGCCAGTAGACAGGAGGGGACTGAAGCTTTCTTT
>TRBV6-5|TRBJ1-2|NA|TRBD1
CASSPQGASGYTF
TGTGCCAGCAGCCCACAGGGGGCGAGTGGCTACACCTTC
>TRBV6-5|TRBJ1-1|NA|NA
CASSYSPGVNTEAFF
TGTGCCAGCAGTTACTCCCCAGGAGTGAACACTGAAGCTTTCTTT
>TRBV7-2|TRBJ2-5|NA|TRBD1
CASSREGAEQETQYF
TGTGCCAGCAGCAGAGAGGGGGCAGAGCAAGAGACCCAGTACTTC
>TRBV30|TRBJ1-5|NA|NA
CAWSLQWGQPQHF
TGTGCCTGGAGTCTTCAGTGGGGCCAGCCCCAGCATTTT
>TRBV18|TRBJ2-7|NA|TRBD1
CASSPQTNRGISYEQYF
TGTGCCAGCTCACCACAAACTAACAGGGGGATCTCCTACGAGCAGTACTTC
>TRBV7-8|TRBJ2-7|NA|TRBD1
CASSPSQGAYEQYF
TGTGCCAGCAGCCCCTCACAGGGGGCCTACGAGCAGTACTTC
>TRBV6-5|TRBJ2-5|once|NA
CASSSLSAKETQYF
TGTGCCAGCAGTTCCCTTAGCGCAAAAGAGACCCAGTACTTC
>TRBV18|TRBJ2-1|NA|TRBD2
CASSPGTSKNEQFF
TGTGCCAGCTCACCGGGGACTAGCAAAAATGAGCAGTTCTTC
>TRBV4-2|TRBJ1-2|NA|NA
CASSQVRDKGYTF
TGTGCCAGCAGCCAAGTCCGGGACAAAGGCTACACCTTC
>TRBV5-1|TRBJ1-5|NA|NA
CASSLDGGNQPQHF
TGCGCCAGCAGCTTGGACGGGGGCAATCAGCCCCAGCATTTT
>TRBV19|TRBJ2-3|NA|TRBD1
CASSEDRAGGDTQYF
TGTGCCAGTAGTGAGGACAGGGCCGGGGGAGATACGCAGTATTTT
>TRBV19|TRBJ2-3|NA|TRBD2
CASSIATSGGRGSDTQYF
TGTGCCAGTAGTATAGCAACTAGCGGGGGCCGGGGTTCAGATACGCAGTATTTT
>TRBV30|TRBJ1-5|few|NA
CAWSAESGGNQPQHF
TGTGCCTGGAGTGCCGAGAGCGGGGGTAATCAGCCCCAGCATTTT
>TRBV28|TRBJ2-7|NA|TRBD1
CASRGTAIYEQYF
TGTGCCAGCAGGGGGACAGCGATCTACGAGCAGTACTTC
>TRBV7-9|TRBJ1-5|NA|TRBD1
CASSSGRGQLSNQPQHF
TGTGCCAGCAGCTCAGGCAGGGGGCAATTGAGCAATCAGCCCCAGCATTTT
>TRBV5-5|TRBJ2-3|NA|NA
CASSLQRTDTQYF
TGTGCCAGCAGCTTACAGCGCACAGATACGCAGTATTTT
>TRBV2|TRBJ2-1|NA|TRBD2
CASGQGTSGHNEQFF
TGTGCCAGCGGCCAAGGGACTAGCGGTCACAATGAGCAGTTCTTC
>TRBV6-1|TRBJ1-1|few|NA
CASKYSPGTEAFF
TGTGCCAGCAAGTATTCCCCGGGCACTGAAGCTTTCTTT
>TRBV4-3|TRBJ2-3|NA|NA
CASSQDRAGDTQYF
TGCGCCAGCAGCCAAGATAGGGCTGGAGATACGCAGTATTTT
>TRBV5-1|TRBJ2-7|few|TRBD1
CASSPWTGNSYEQYF
TGCGCCAGCTCCCCGTGGACAGGGAATTCCTACGAGCAGTACTTC
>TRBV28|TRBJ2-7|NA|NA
CASSTSGTRGLHEQYF
TGTGCCAGCAGTACCTCCGGGACAAGGGGTCTCCACGAGCAGTACTTC
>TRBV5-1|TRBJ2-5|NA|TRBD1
CASSLARGRQETQYF
TGCGCCAGCAGCTTGGCCAGGGGGCGGCAAGAGACCCAGTACTTC
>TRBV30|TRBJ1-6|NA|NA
CAWTSGGYNSPLHF
TGTGCCTGGACCTCGGGGGGCTATAATTCACCCCTCCACTTT
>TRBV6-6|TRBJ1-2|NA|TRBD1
CASSGAGTGSFSTF
TGTGCCAGCAGTGGGGCCGGGACAGGGTCCTTCTCCACCTTC
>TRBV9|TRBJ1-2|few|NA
CASSVLGAYGYTF
TGTGCCAGCAGCGTATTGGGGGCGTATGGCTACACCTTC
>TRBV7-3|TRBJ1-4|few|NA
CAGPGIIRPEKLFF
TGTGCCGGCCCGGGCATCATCCGTCCTGAAAAACTGTTTTTT
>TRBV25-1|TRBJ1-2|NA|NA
CASSAEKVAYYGYTF
TGTGCCAGCAGTGCTGAGAAGGTTGCTTATTATGGCTACACCTTC
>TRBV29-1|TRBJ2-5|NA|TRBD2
CSVEMGGETQYF
TGCAGCGTTGAGATGGGGGGGGAGACCCAGTACTTC
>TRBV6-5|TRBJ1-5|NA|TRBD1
CASSWGQGNQPQHF
TGTGCCAGCAGTTGGGGACAGGGCAATCAGCCCCAGCATTTT
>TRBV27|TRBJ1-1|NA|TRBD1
CASSPDRVTEAFF
TGTGCCAGCAGCCCCGACAGGGTCACTGAAGCTTTCTTT
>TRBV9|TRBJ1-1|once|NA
CASSPAGVSNTEAFF
TGTGCCAGCAGCCCCGCGGGGGTCTCGAACACTGAAGCTTTCTTT